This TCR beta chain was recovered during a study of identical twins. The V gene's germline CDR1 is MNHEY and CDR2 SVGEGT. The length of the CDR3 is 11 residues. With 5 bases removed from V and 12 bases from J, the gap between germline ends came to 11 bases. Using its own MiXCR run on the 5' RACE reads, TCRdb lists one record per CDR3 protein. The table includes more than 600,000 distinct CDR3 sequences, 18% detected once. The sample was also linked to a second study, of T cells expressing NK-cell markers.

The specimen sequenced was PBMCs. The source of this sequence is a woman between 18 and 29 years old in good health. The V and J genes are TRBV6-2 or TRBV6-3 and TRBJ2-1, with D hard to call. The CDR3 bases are TGTGCCAGCAGTCCCCCCCCGAGGCAGTTCTTC. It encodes CASSPPPRQFF.